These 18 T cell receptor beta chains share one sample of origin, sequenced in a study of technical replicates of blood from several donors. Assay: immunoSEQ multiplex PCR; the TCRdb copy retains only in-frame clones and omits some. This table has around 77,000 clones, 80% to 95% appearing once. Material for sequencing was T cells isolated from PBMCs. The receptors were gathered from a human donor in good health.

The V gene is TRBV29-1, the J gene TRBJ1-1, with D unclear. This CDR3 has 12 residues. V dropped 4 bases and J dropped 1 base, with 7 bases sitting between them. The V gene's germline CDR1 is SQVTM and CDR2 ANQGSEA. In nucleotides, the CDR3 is TGCAGCGTTGTCTTGGCGAACACTGAAGCTTTCTTT. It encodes CSVVLANTEAFF.

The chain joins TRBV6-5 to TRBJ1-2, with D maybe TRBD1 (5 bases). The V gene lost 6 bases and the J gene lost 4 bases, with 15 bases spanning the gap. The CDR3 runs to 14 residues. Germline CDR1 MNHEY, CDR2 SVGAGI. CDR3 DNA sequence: TGTGCCAGCAGCCTCACGGGGGAGGGCTATGGCTACACCTTC. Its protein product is CASSLTGEGYGYTF.

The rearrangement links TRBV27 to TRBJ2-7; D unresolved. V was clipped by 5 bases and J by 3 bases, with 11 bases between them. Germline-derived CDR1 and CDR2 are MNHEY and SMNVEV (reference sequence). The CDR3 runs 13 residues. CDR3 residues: CASSLGSGYEQYF. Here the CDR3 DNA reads TGTGCCAGCAGTCTTGGCTCTGGCTACGAGCAGTACTTC.

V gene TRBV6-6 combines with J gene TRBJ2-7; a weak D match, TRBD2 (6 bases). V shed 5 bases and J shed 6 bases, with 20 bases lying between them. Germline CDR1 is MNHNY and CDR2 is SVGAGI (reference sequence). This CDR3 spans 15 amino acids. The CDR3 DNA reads TGTGCCAGCAGTCCTACGGGTTCGGGACTCCGCGAGCAGTACTTC. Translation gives CASSPTGSGLREQYF.

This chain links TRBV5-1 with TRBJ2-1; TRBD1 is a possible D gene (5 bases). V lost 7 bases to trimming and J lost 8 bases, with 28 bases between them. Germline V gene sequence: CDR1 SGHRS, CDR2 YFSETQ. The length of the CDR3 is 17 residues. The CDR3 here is CASFSGRQGGFLDEQFF. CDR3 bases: TGCGCCAGCTTCTCTGGCAGGCAGGGTGGATTTTTGGATGAGCAGTTCTTC.

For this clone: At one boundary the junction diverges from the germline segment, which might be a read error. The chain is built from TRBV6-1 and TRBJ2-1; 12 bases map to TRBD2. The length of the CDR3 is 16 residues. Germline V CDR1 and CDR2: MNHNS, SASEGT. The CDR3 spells CASTEGGLAGRSEQFF. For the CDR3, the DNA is TGTGCCAGCACTGAAGGAGGACTAGCGGGACGGAGTGAGCAGTTCTTC.

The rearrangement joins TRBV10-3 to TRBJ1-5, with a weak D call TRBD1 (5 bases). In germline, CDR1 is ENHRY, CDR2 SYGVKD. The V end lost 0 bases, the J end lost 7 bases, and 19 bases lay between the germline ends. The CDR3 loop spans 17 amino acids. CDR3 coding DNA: TGTGCCATCAGTGAGTCGAATGGGGCGGAGGGTAAACAGCCCCAGCATTTT. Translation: CAISESNGAEGKQPQHF.

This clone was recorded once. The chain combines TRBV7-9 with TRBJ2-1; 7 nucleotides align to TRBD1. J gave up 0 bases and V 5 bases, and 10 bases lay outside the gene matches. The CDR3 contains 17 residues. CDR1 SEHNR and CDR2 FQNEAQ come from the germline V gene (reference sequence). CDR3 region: CASSTEGQVSSYNEQFF. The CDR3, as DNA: TGTGCCAGCAGCACAGAAGGACAGGTCAGCTCCTACAATGAGCAGTTCTTC.

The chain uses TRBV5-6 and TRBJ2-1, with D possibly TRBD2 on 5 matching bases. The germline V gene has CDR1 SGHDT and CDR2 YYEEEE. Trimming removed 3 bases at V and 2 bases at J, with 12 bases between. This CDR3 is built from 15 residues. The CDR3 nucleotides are TGTGCCAGCAGCTACTCTAGCATCCCCTACAATGAGCAGTTCTTC. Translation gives CASSYSSIPYNEQFF. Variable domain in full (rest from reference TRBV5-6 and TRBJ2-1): DAGVTQSPTHLIKTRGQQVTLRCSPKSGHDTVSWYQQALGQGPQFIFQYYEEEERQRGNFPDRFSGHQFPNYSSELNVNALLLGDSALYLCASSYSSIPYNEQFFGPGTRLTVL.

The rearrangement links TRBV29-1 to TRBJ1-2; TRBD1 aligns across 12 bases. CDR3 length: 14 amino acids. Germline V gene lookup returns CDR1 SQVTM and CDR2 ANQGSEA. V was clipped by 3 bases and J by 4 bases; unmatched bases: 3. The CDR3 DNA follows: TGCAGCGTTGAGGGACAGGGGGCTGGCTATGGCTACACCTTC. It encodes CSVEGQGAGYGYTF. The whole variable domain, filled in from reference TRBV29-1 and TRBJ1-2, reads SAVISQKPSRDICQRGTSLTIQCQVDSQVTMMFWYRQQPGQSLTLIATANQGSEATYESGFVIDKFPISRPNLTFSTLTVSNMSPEDSSIYLCSVEGQGAGYGYTFGSGTRLTVV.

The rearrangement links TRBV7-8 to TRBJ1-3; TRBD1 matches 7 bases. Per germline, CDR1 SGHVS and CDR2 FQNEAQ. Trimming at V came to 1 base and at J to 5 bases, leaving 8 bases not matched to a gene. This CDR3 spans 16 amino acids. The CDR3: CASSLVLTGARNTIYF. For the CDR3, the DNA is TGTGCCAGCAGCTTAGTTCTAACAGGGGCGAGAAACACCATATATTTT.

The CDR3, as DNA: TGTGCCACATCCGTGCACATTAGCAATCAGCCCCAGCATTTT. Translated: CATSVHISNQPQHF. The chain uses TRBV15 and TRBJ1-5, with D unresolved. The CDR3 loop spans 14 amino acids. Trimming shortened V by 9 bases and J by 0 bases, and 12 bases separated the two germline ends. Germline-derived CDR1 and CDR2 are LNHNV and YYDKDF (reference sequence).

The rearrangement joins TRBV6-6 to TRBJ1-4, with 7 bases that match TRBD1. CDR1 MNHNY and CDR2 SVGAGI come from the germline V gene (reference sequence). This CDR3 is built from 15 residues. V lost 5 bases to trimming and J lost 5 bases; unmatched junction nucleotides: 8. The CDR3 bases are TGTGCCAGCAGTGCCCGGACAGGACTAAATGAAAAACTGTTTTTT. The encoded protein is CASSARTGLNEKLFF.

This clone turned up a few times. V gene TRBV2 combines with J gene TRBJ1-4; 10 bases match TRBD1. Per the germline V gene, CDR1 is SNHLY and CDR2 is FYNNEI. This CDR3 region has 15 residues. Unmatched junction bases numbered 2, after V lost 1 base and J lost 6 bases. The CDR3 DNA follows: TGTGCCAGCAGTGAAGGGGGACAGGGGCATGAAAAACTGTTTTTT. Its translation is CASSEGGQGHEKLFF.

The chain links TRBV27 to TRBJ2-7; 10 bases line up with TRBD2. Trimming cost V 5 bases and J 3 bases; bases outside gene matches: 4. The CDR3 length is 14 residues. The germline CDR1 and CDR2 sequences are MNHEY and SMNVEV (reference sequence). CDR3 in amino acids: CASSVLAGIYEQYF. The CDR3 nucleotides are TGTGCCAGCAGTGTACTAGCGGGAATCTACGAGCAGTACTTC.

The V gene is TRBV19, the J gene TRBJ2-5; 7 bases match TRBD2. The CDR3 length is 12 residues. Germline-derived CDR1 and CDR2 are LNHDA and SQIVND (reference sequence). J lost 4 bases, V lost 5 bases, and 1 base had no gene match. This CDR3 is CASSPGGETQYF. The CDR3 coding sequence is TGTGCCAGTAGTCCGGGGGGAGAGACCCAGTACTTC. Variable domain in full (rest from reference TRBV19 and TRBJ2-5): DGGITQSPKYLFRKEGQNVTLSCEQNLNHDAMYWYRQDPGQGLRLIYYSQIVNDFQKGDIAEGYSVSREKKESFPLTVTSAQKNPTAFYLCASSPGGETQYFGPGTRLLVL.

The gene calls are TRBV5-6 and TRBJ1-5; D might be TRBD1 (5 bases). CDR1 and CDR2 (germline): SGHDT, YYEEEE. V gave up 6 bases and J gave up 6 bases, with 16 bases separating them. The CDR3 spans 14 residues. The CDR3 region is CASTLGGGIQPQHF. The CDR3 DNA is TGTGCCAGCACCTTAGGTGGGGGGATTCAGCCCCAGCATTTT.

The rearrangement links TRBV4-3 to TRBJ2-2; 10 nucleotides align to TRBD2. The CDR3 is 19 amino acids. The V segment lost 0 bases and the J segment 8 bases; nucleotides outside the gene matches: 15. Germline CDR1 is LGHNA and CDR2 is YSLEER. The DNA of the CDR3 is TGCGCCAGCAGCCAAGAAAGATCGAGGCTAGCGGGAGAATCGGGGGAGCTGTTTTTT. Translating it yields CASSQERSRLAGESGELFF.